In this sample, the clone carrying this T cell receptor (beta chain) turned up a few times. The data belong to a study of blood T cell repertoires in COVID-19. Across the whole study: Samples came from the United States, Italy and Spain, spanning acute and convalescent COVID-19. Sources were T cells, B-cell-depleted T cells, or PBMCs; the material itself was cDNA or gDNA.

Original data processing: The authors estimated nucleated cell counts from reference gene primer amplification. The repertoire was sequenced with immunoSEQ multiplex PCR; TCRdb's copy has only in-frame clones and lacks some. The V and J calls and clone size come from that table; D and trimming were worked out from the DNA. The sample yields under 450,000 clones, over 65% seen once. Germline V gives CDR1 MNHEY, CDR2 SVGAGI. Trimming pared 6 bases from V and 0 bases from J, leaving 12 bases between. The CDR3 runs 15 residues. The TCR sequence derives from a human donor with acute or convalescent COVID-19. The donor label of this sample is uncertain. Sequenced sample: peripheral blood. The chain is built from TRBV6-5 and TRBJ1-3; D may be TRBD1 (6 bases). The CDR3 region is CASSGQSYSGNTIYF. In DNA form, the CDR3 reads TGTGCCAGCAGCGGACAGTCGTACTCTGGAAACACCATATATTTT.